The present T cell receptor beta chain was sequenced within a study of blood T cells in healthy people across ages. Through a sample-barcoded 5' primer and a J-beta primer mix, a second PCR was run for roughly 6 to 11 cycles. Each cDNA molecule, via a template-switch adaptor with 12 random nucleotides, was tagged. TCRdb re-derived calls from the 5' RACE reads in MiXCR, one entry per CDR3 protein. The sample lists roughly 860,000 distinct CDR3 sequences; 55% to 65% were seen once. Germline V gene data show CDR1 as MNHNS and CDR2 as SASEGT. Losses at the gene ends were 0 bases for V and 9 bases for J; bases not matched to a gene: 7. The CDR3 loop spans 16 amino acids.

This sequence joins TRBV6-1 and TRBJ2-3; TRBD1 aligns across 12 bases. The source of this sequence is a man aged 25 to 40 in good health. Specimen: blood. CDR3 amino acids: CASSEAGGTGGDTQYF. Written as DNA, the CDR3 is TGTGCCAGCAGTGAAGCGGGTGGGACAGGGGGCGACACGCAGTATTTT.